This passage covers 20 T cell receptor beta chains from one sample sequenced in a study of tissue T cells after allogeneic stem cell transplantation (dated by TCRdb to between 2021 and 2023). Library creation used the immunoSEQ multiplex PCR assay. Imported from immuneACCESS, the table was reduced by TCRdb to in-frame sequences with V and J called. These copies leave out some clones; in studies compared against another copy, an unresolved V gene accounts for under half, and the cause of the remainder is not known. This sample comprises some 10,000 clones, roughly two fifths of them detected only once. The ten largest clones represent 1.5% to 2% of the sample. The time point label of this sample denotes: mouse harvest day 7 after allogeneic transplant. Mouse grafts combined 10^7 T-cell-depleted bone marrow cells with 10^6 splenic CD5+ T cells, given via tail vein injection. Source material: skin. All receptors derive from a female BALB/c mouse given C57BL/6 T cells with graft-versus-host disease after an allogeneic hematopoietic cell transplant.

In its sample, this clone was seen a few times. The gene names here belong to mouse. The read comes to an end 1 residue before the CDR3 does, leaving the germline J gene to fill in the end. The chain is built from TRBV26 and TRBJ2-5; no firm D call. Trimming left V 4 bases short and J 0 bases short, with 8 bases between. This CDR3 has 14 amino acids. The germline gives CDR1 KGHPV, CDR2 FQNQEV (reference sequence). Incomplete CDR3 DNA: TGTGCCAGCAGTCCTTCAATTAACCAAGACACCCAGTAC. It translates to CASSPSINQDTQY. The complete CDR3 reads CASSPSINQDTQYF.

Details on this clone: The germline and genes are mouse ones. Coverage ceases 1 residue before the CDR3 finishes, and the germline J gene fills in the end. The chain combines TRBV5 with TRBJ2-2; 8 bases map to TRBD1. The V gene end was trimmed by 2 bases and the J gene end by 4 bases; junction bases not matched to a gene: 3. The CDR3 length is 15 residues. Germline CDR1 LGHNA, CDR2 YNLKQL (reference sequence). The sequenced CDR3 bases are TGTGCCAGCAGCCAACAGGGGGCAGGCACCGGGCAGCTCTAC. Amino acids: CASSQQGAGTGQLY. The full-length CDR3 reads as CASSQQGAGTGQLYF.

This clone turned up a few times. Gene and germline names: mouse. The CDR3 end falls 1 residue outside the read, so it is completed with the germline J gene. V and J are TRBV26 and TRBJ2-1; 14 bases agree with TRBD2. V lost 4 bases, J lost 3 bases, and 2 bases stayed unmatched. The V gene's germline CDR1 is KGHPV and CDR2 FQNQEV (reference sequence). This CDR3 comprises 16 residues. CDR3 region: CASSRGLGGRYAEQFF. The sequenced CDR3 bases are TGTGCCAGCAGTCGGGGACTGGGGGGGCGCTATGCTGAGCAGTTC.

Note on this clone: The gene names given are mouse names. CDR3 amino acids: CTCSADPVSNERLFF. The sequenced part of the CDR3 DNA is TGCACCTGCAGTGCAGACCCAGTTTCCAACGAAAGATTATTT. The chain is built from TRBV1 and TRBJ1-4; D is unresolved. The read stops 1 residue short of the end of the CDR3; the missing end is completed from the germline J gene. This CDR3 is 15 amino acids long. CDR1 is NSQYPW and CDR2 is LRSPGD in the germline V gene (reference sequence). Trimming cost V 0 bases and J 0 bases, with 5 bases left between them.

This clone counts as medium-sized. The gene names here belong to mouse. From the germline J gene comes the end of the CDR3, since the read stops 1 residue before it. This chain joins TRBV3 and TRBJ2-7; 7 bases align to TRBD2. CDR3 size: 14 residues. The V and J ends lost 5 bases and 0 bases, in that order; junction bases with no gene match: 4. Germline-derived CDR1 and CDR2 are SNHLY and FYNGKV (reference sequence). Incomplete CDR3 DNA: TGTGCCAGCAGCAGCTGGGGGTCCTCCTATGAACAGTAC. Translating gives CASSSWGSSYEQY. The whole CDR3 protein is CASSSWGSSYEQYF.

For this clone: Gene labels here are mouse ones. CDR3 DNA, as far as it was read: TGTGCTAGCAGTTTACCAGGGGGGAACACAGAAGTCTTC. It yields the protein CASSLPGGNTEVF. The full CDR3 sequence reads CASSLPGGNTEVFF. This chain uses TRBV29 with TRBJ1-1; 7 positions match TRBD1. The CDR3 extends 1 residue past the end of the read, so its final part is completed from the germline J gene. V trimming: 2 bases; J trimming: 1 base; junction bases outside the gene matches: 1. The CDR3 has 14 residues. Germline loops: CDR1 MSHET, CDR2 SYDVDS.

This clone has just one count. The genes are named according to mouse. From the germline J gene comes the end of the CDR3, since the read stops 1 residue before it. The chain combines TRBV2 with TRBJ1-3; 8 bases align to TRBD1. The CDR3 length is 15 residues. V lost 4 bases and J lost 4; bases outside the gene matches: 6. Germline V gives CDR1 LGHNA, CDR2 YSYQKL. The CDR3 spells CASSPQGAGGNTLYF. The covered CDR3 bases are TGTGCCAGCAGCCCTCAGGGGGCAGGGGGAAATACGCTCTAT.

In regard to this clone: Gene names refer to mouse genes. The read stops 1 residue short of the end of the CDR3; the missing end is completed from the germline J gene. This chain connects TRBV30 to TRBJ2-5, with 7 bases lining up with TRBD2. Looked up from germline, CDR1 is SQVVS and CDR2 is ANEGSEA. Trimming at V came to 0 bases and at J to 6 bases, leaving 3 bases not matched to a gene. The length of the CDR3 is 13 residues. The CDR3 bases that were read are TGTAGTTCTAGAGAGGGGGGGAGGGACACCCAGTAC. This translates into CSSREGGRDTQY. The entire CDR3 protein reads CSSREGGRDTQYF. Full variable domain (missing parts from reference TRBV30 and TRBJ2-5): SVLLYQKPNRDICQSGTSLKIQCVADSQVVSMFWYQQFQEQSLMLMATANEGSEATYESGFTKDKFPISRPNLTFSTLTVNNARPGDSSIYFCSSREGGRDTQYFGPGTRLLVL.

A word on this clone: Germline and genes: mouse. Read sequence stops 1 residue before the CDR3 end, and the germline J gene provides the missing end. The rearrangement uses TRBV26 and TRBJ1-1, with 8 bases fitting TRBD1. V was pared by 4 bases and J by 0 bases, with 4 bases of the junction left unmatched. This CDR3 has 15 residues. CDR1 is KGHPV and CDR2 is FQNQEV in the germline V gene (reference sequence). CDR3 DNA, as far as it was read: TGTGCCAGCAGTCCGCACAGGGGGGCAAACACAGAAGTCTTC. Amino acid sequence: CASSPHRGANTEVF. The whole CDR3 sequence reads CASSPHRGANTEVFF.

About this clone itself: The genes are named according to mouse. The missing CDR3 end, 1 residue past where the read stops, is filled in from the germline J gene. V usage is TRBV23 and J usage is TRBJ2-7; the D call of TRBD1 is as the table states it, not checked on the DNA. The CDR3 is made up of 13 amino acids. Germline assignment: CDR1 KGHTA and CDR2 FQNQQP. The sequenced part of the CDR3 DNA is TGCTCCAGCAGTCAATCACAGGGAGGGGAACAGTAC. Its translation: CSSSQSQGGEQY. The full-length CDR3 reads as CSSSQSQGGEQYF.

A word on this clone: The gene symbols are mouse symbols. Coverage ceases 1 residue before the CDR3 finishes, and the germline J gene fills in the end. The rearrangement joins TRBV26 to TRBJ2-7; D is undetermined. The CDR3 covers 12 residues. Germline assignment: CDR1 KGHPV and CDR2 FQNQEV (reference sequence). Between the trimmed V and J ends, which lost 2 bases and 7 bases, there was a span of 9 bases. CDR3 bases read: TGTGCCAGCAGTCTGGGGAGAACCGAACAGTAC. It yields the protein CASSLGRTEQY. The whole CDR3 protein reads CASSLGRTEQYF. Looking up the rest from reference TRBV26 and TRBJ2-7 gives the full variable domain: NSKVIQTPRYLVKGQGQKAKMRCIPEKGHPVVFWYQQNKNNEFKFLINFQNQEVLQQIDMTEKRFSAECPSNSPCSLEIQSSEAGDSALYLCASSLGRTEQYFGPGTRLTVL.

About this clone: Genes here carry mouse names. The CDR3 is cut off 1 residue early in the read; its end comes from the germline J gene. The chain has TRBV14 and TRBJ1-1; no clear D. The CDR3 runs to 12 residues. With 0 bases removed from V and 10 bases from J, the gap between germline ends came to 10 bases. CDR1 SGHDT and CDR2 FRDEAV come from the germline V gene. The CDR3 DNA, read in part, is TGTGCCAGCAGTTTCTGGCAGAAAGGAGTCTTC. Translated: CASSFWQKGVF. The full CDR3 reads CASSFWQKGVFF.

This clone was detected only once. Genes here carry mouse names. Sequencing ends 1 residue short of the CDR3 end; the germline J gene provides the rest. The rearrangement links TRBV3 to TRBJ2-5; D call uncertain. The CDR3 totals 13 residues. Trimming removed 3 bases from V and 6 bases from J, with 10 bases in between. Germline lookup yields CDR1 SNHLY and CDR2 FYNGKV (reference sequence). CDR3 bases read: TGTGCCAGCAGCTTTCAGGAAGGGGACACCCAGTAC. It specifies CASSFQEGDTQY. The whole CDR3 sequence is CASSFQEGDTQYF.

By proportion, this clone is medium-sized. Mouse gene names and germline throughout. Read data end 1 residue before the CDR3 end; the end is taken from the germline J gene. The chain joins TRBV12-2 to TRBJ2-3, with 9 bases matching TRBD1. Germline-derived CDR1 and CDR2 are SGHLS and HYDKME. Losses at the gene ends were 6 bases for V and 4 bases for J; bases not matched to a gene: 4. This CDR3 spans 13 amino acids. CDR3: CASHRGRTETLYF. The CDR3 DNA, read in part, is TGTGCCAGCCACAGGGGGCGCACAGAAACGCTGTAT.

Note on this clone: Any gene name here is a mouse gene name. Read sequence stops 1 residue before the CDR3 end, and the germline J gene provides the missing end. The chain recombines TRBV26 with TRBJ2-3; D not resolved. There are 13 residues in the CDR3. V lost 4 bases to trimming and J lost 0 bases, with 5 bases between them. Germline-derived CDR1 and CDR2 are KGHPV and FQNQEV (reference sequence). Here the CDR3 reads CASSPVSAETLYF. CDR3 bases read: TGTGCCAGCAGTCCAGTTAGTGCAGAAACGCTGTAT.

For this clone: The gene symbols are mouse symbols. Read coverage stops 1 residue before the CDR3 terminus; the germline J gene supplies the remainder. The V gene is TRBV3, the J gene TRBJ1-3; TRBD1 aligns across 9 bases. CDR3 size: 13 residues. Germline CDR1 SNHLY, CDR2 FYNGKV (reference sequence). Trimming at V came to 5 bases and at J to 7 bases, leaving 3 bases not matched to a gene. The CDR3 here is CASSRQGGNTLYF. The CDR3 bases that were read are TGTGCCAGCAGCCGACAGGGGGGGAATACGCTCTAT. The complete variable domain, with remaining parts taken from reference TRBV3 and TRBJ1-3, reads GPKVLQIPSHQIIDMGQMVTLNCDPVSNHLYFYWYKQILGQQMEFLVNFYNGKVMEKSKLFKDQFSVERPDGSYFTLKIQPTALEDSAVYFCASSRQGGNTLYFGEGSRLIVV.

About this clone itself: Any gene name here is a mouse gene name. With the read ending 1 residue before the CDR3 end, the germline J gene is used to fill in that end. V gene TRBV29 combines with J gene TRBJ1-4; 12 bases agree with TRBD1. The CDR3 has 15 amino acids. Germline CDR1 and CDR2: MSHET and SYDVDS. After removal of 6 bases from V and 7 bases from J, the junction contained 6 bases not matched to a gene. The CDR3: CASSRGQGAFERLFF. The CDR3 DNA, read in part, is TGTGCTAGCAGCCGGGGACAGGGGGCTTTCGAAAGATTATTT.

For this clone: Genes here carry mouse names. Read coverage stops 1 residue before the CDR3 terminus; the germline J gene supplies the remainder. The V and J genes are TRBV3 and TRBJ2-7, with 7 bases fitting TRBD2. The length of the CDR3 is 15 residues. Trimming took 1 base from V and 0 from J; bases not matched to a gene: 3. Germline V CDR1 and CDR2: SNHLY, FYNGKV (reference sequence). CDR3 sequence reads: CASSLELGSSYEQYF. The CDR3 bases that were read are TGTGCCAGCAGCTTAGAACTGGGGAGCTCCTATGAACAGTAC.

As for this clone: Mouse names are used for the genes. The read terminates 1 residue before the CDR3 end, so the remaining end is supplied by the germline J gene. The gene calls are TRBV24 and TRBJ2-2; 7 bases align to TRBD2. CDR1 and CDR2 from the germline V gene are KGHTA and FRNEEI. The CDR3 contains 16 residues. V trimming: 4 bases; J trimming: 0 bases; junction bases outside the gene matches: 5. The DNA read from the CDR3 is TGTGCCAGCAGTCCGGGGGGGGGAGCAAACACCGGGCAGCTCTAC. This gives the protein CASSPGGGANTGQLY. The full CDR3 protein reads CASSPGGGANTGQLYF.

This clone ranks as medium-sized. Mouse gene names and germline throughout. The read falls 1 residue short of the CDR3 end, and the missing part is taken from the germline J gene. The chain employs TRBV26 and TRBJ2-4, with unresolved D. This CDR3 comprises 14 residues. Between the trimmed V and J ends, which lost 1 base and 0 bases, there was a span of 5 bases. CDR1 is KGHPV and CDR2 is FQNQEV in the germline V gene (reference sequence). The chain's CDR3 is CASSLYSSQNTLYF. The sequenced part of the CDR3 DNA is TGTGCCAGCAGTCTGTACTCTAGTCAAAACACCTTGTAC.